These T cell receptor beta chains were read from a single sample in a study of T cells in lung cancer brain metastases. Profiled with immunoSEQ multiplex PCR; TCRdb holds only in-frame clones, not every one. The table lists roughly 4,800 clones, approximately 85% of them singletons. Material: tumor tissue from the primary lung tumor. Receptors originate from a man aged 50 to 59 with non-small cell lung cancer. The CDR3 runs from the conserved cysteine through the conserved F or W. D genes are given only for firm matches. Expanded clones are given a class, and other clones once, few, many or no size at all.

18	TRBV5-1	TRBD1	once	TRBJ2-2	TGCGCCAGCAGCTTGAGTTTCACAGGGGGCGCGAACACCGGGGAGCTGTTTTTT	CASSLSFTGGANTGELFF
14	TRBV18	-	few	TRBJ2-7	TGTGCCAGCTCAGAGCGGGTAAGCTCCTACGAGCAGTACTTC	CASSERVSSYEQYF
15	TRBV5-1	-	-	TRBJ1-1	TGCGCCAGCAGCCGGGAGAGCGCCTACAACACTGAAGCTTTCTTT	CASSRESAYNTEAFF
16	TRBV5-1	TRBD2	-	TRBJ2-7	TGCGCCAGCAGTCGTGGACTAGCGGGGGCTTCGATGGAGCAGTACTTC	CASSRGLAGASMEQYF
15	TRBV9	-	-	TRBJ1-1	TGTGCCAGCAGCCCGCGGCCAGGGCCAGGGGCTGAAGCTTTCTTT	CASSPRPGPGAEAFF
14	TRBV5-4	-	-	TRBJ1-2	TGTGCCAGCAGCTTGGCCTCGGTGTTGGGGGGCTACACCTTC	CASSLASVLGGYTF
14	TRBV5-6	TRBD2	-	TRBJ2-7	TGTGCCAGCAGCCCCGCCGCTAGCGGGTACGAGCAGTACTTC	CASSPAASGYEQYF
15	TRBV11-2	TRBD1	-	TRBJ1-2	TGTGCCAGCAGCTTAGATAGGGGAGGGACAGATGGCTACACCTTC	CASSLDRGGTDGYTF
15	TRBV7-6	TRBD1	-	TRBJ2-5	TGTGCCAGCAGCTTGCCGACAGGGGCTCAAGAGACCCAGTACTTC	CASSLPTGAQETQYF
16	TRBV2	-	-	TRBJ2-7	TGTGCCAGCAGTGAGGTGGGAGGTGAGCCCTACTACGAGCAGTACTTC	CASSEVGGEPYYEQYF
13	TRBV7-9	-	-	TRBJ2-5	TGTGCCAGCAGCTTAAGCGGCGCAGGGACCCAGTACTTC	CASSLSGAGTQYF
14	TRBV5-1	-	-	TRBJ1-3	TGCGCCTCTCACCCGGAGGGGGTCGGAAACACTATATATTTT	CASHPEGVGNTIYF
12	TRBV28	-	-	TRBJ1-2	TGTGCCACATCATCAGGGGCTTATGGCTACACCTTC	CATSSGAYGYTF
15	TRBV9	-	-	TRBJ2-5	TGTGCCAGCAGCGTAGGGGCGGGGTTCCAAGAGACCCAGTACTTC	CASSVGAGFQETQYF
14	TRBV9	-	few	TRBJ2-2	TGTGCCAGCAGCGTAAGGAGGGACACCGGGGAGCTGTTTTTT	CASSVRRDTGELFF
13	TRBV6-1	-	-	TRBJ1-1	TGTGCCAGCAGCGAGGTCGGGGTTGGCGGAGCTTTCTTT	CASSEVGVGGAFF
15	TRBV6-5	-	-	TRBJ2-4	TGTGCCAGCAGCTCAACCGGGCCCCCGGAGGACATTCAGTACTTC	CASSSTGPPEDIQYF
14	TRBV2	-	-	TRBJ1-5	TGTGCCAGCAGTGCCGACAGGTTTAGTCAGCCCCAGCATTTT	CASSADRFSQPQHF
15	TRBV7-9	TRBD1	-	TRBJ1-1	TGTGCCAGCAGCCGGACCTACAGGGGGGAAACTGAAGCTTTCTTT	CASSRTYRGETEAFF
14	TRBV10-3	TRBD1	-	TRBJ2-1	TGTGCCATCAGCCGGGACAGGGGGTACAATGAGCAGTTCTTC	CAISRDRGYNEQFF
16	TRBV9	TRBD2	-	TRBJ2-3	TGTGCCAGCAGCGTATTAGCGGGAGTCAGCACAGATACGCAGTATTTT	CASSVLAGVSTDTQYF
12	TRBV6-5	-	once	TRBJ1-2	TGTGCCAGCGCAGGGGCAACCTATGGCTACACCTTC	CASAGATYGYTF
15	TRBV9	TRBD1	-	TRBJ2-3	TGTGCCAGCAGCGTCCAGGGGGCCTTGGCAGATACGCAGTATTTT	CASSVQGALADTQYF
15	TRBV2	-	-	TRBJ2-7	TGTGCCAGCAGTGAGAGACTACTCCTATCCTACGAGCAGTACTTC	CASSERLLLSYEQYF
14	TRBV30	TRBD2	-	TRBJ2-3	TGTGCTTTACCACTAGCGGGGACCACAGATACGCAGTATTTT	CALPLAGTTDTQYF
14	TRBV27	TRBD1	-	TRBJ1-5	TGTGCCAGAGGGGACAGCTCCAAGAATCAGCCCCAGCATTTT	CARGDSSKNQPQHF
15	TRBV5-4	-	-	TRBJ2-3	TGTGCCAGCAGCTTGGGCGGATCTAGCACAGATACGCAGTATTTT	CASSLGGSSTDTQYF
14	TRBV5-1	-	-	TRBJ1-1	TGCGCCAGCAGCTTGGCTTCGGTAGGTGCTGAAGCTTTCTTT	CASSLASVGAEAFF
13	TRBV5-5	-	-	TRBJ2-5	TGTGCCAGCAGCTTCCTAGGAGGGGAGACCCAGTACTTC	CASSFLGGETQYF
14	TRBV6-1	-	few	TRBJ1-3	TGTGCCAGCAGTGACGGGGTCTCTGGAAACACCATATATTTT	CASSDGVSGNTIYF
14	TRBV2	-	-	TRBJ2-5	TGTGCCAGCAGCCCGAGGAGGTTCGGAGAGACCCAGTACTTC	CASSPRRFGETQYF
14	TRBV5-1	-	few	TRBJ1-4	TGCGCCAGCAGCTTGGAGGGTATGGGTGAAAAACTGTTTTTT	CASSLEGMGEKLFF
13	TRBV29-1	-	-	TRBJ1-1	TGCAGCGCCGAGACAGGCCCGAACACTGAAGCTTTCTTT	CSAETGPNTEAFF
16	TRBV9	-	-	TRBJ1-5	TGTGCCAGCAGCGCCACAGGACAGAATAGCAATCAGCCCCAGCATTTT	CASSATGQNSNQPQHF
17	TRBV2	TRBD2	-	TRBJ2-1	TGTGCCAGCAGTCAGACTAGCGGCAGTAGCTCCTACAATGAGCAGTTCTTC	CASSQTSGSSSYNEQFF
11	TRBV20-1	-	-	TRBJ2-7	TGCAGTGCCTATTCCCTCTACGAGCAGTATTTC	CSAYSLYEQYF
15	TRBV9	-	-	TRBJ2-1	TGTGCCAGCAGCGTAGAGGGGGCCGGGGGAAATGAGCAGTTCTTC	CASSVEGAGGNEQFF
15	TRBV7-9	-	-	TRBJ2-1	TGTGCCAGCAGCGAGACCGGGACACCTAACAATGAGCAGTTCTTC	CASSETGTPNNEQFF
15	TRBV6-5	TRBD2	few	TRBJ2-7	TGTGCCAGCAGTCGACTAGCGGGGGACCCCTACGAGCAGTACTTC	CASSRLAGDPYEQYF
14	TRBV7-2	TRBD1	-	TRBJ1-1	TGTGCCAGCAGCTTAATCCTTGGACAGGCTGAAGCTTTCTTT	CASSLILGQAEAFF
13	TRBV19	-	-	TRBJ1-5	TGTGCCAGTAGTAGATCTGCAGGCCAGCCCCAGCATTTT	CASSRSAGQPQHF
12	TRBV7-9	-	-	TRBJ2-3	TGTGCCAGCAGCCCCGAGCTGGATACGCAGTATTTT	CASSPELDTQYF
15	TRBV18	TRBD1	-	TRBJ2-7	TGTGCCAGCTCACCACTTGAACAGGGGACCGCCGAGCAGTACTTC	CASSPLEQGTAEQYF
16	TRBV28	-	-	TRBJ2-5	TGTGCCAGCAGTCCCCAGGGGGGAGTTTACCAAGAGACCCAGTACTTC	CASSPQGGVYQETQYF
15	TRBV27	TRBD2	-	TRBJ2-2	TGTGCCAGCAGTTTGGCTAGCGGGAGTAGCGGGGAGCTGTTTTTT	CASSLASGSSGELFF
15	TRBV7-2	TRBD2	-	TRBJ2-7	TGTGCCAGCAGCTTCGGGTGGGGAGGGAGTCGCGAGCAGTACTTC	CASSFGWGGSREQYF
13	TRBV29-1	-	-	TRBJ2-1	TGCAGCGTGTCGAGTAGCTCCTACAATGAGCAGTTCTTC	CSVSSSSYNEQFF
15	TRBV15	TRBD1	-	TRBJ1-1	TGTGCCACCAGCAGTGGACAGGTAGGGGACTCTGAAGCTTTCTTT	CATSSGQVGDSEAFF